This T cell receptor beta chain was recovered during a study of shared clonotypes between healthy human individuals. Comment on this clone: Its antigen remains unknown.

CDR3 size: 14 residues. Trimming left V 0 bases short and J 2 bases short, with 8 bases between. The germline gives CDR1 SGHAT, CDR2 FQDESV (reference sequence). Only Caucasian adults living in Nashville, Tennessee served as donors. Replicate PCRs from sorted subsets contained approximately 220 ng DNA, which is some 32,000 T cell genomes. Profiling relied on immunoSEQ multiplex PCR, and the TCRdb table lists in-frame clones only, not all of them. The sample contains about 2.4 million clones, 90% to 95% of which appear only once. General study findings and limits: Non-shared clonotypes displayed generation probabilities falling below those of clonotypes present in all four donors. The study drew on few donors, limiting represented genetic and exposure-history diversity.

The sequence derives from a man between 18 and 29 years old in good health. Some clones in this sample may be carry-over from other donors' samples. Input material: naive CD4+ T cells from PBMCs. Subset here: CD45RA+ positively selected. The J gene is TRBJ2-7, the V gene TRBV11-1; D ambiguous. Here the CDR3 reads CASSLALQPYEQYF. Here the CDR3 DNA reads TGTGCCAGCAGCTTAGCGCTGCAGCCCTACGAGCAGTACTTC. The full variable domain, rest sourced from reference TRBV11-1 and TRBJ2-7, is EAEVAQSPRYKITEKSQAVAFWCDPISGHATLYWYRQILGQGPELLVQFQDESVVDDSQLPKDRFSAERLKGVDSTLKIQPAELGDSAMYLCASSLALQPYEQYFGPGTRLTVT.